The clone carrying this TCR beta chain was seen ten or more times. Its antigen is still unknown. The CDR3 contains 15 residues. Looked up from germline, CDR1 is SGHTA and CDR2 is FQGTGA. Between the trimmed V and J ends, which lost 4 bases and 1 base, there was a span of 11 bases. TCRdb re-called the 5' RACE reads through MiXCR, storing one row per CDR3 protein. The table has 240,000 or so distinct CDR3 sequences, around 7.8% seen once. The entry originates in a study of CD8 T cells in ankylosing spondylitis. Study observations and caveats: Some motif variants had been reported before (in reactive arthritis synovial fluid and blood). Significantly higher representation of disease-linked clones was reported for matched ankylosing spondylitis synovial fluid.

What was sequenced was blood, either unsorted or a sorted T cell fraction (not recorded which). The V gene is TRBV7-3, the J gene TRBJ2-1; D is unclear. The clonotype originates from a male donor with ankylosing spondylitis or in good health (not recorded which). The CDR3 sequence is CASSSRADSYNEQFF. In DNA, the CDR3 is TGTGCCAGCAGCTCACGGGCCGATTCCTACAATGAGCAGTTCTTC.